These 3 T cell receptor beta chains share one sample of origin, sequenced in a study of T cells after yellow fever vaccination. TCRdb re-analysed the 5' RACE reads in MiXCR, keeping a single row per CDR3 protein. The table includes 200,000 to 300,000 distinct CDR3 sequences, approximately 6.7% detected once. The sample consisted of CD4+ T cells sorted from PBMCs, taken on the day of the yellow fever booster vaccination. The receptors come from a man aged 25-45 years who received the YFV17D yellow fever vaccine.

The rearrangement joins TRBV5-6 to TRBJ2-3, with TRBD1 identical over 7 bases. Per germline, CDR1 SGHDT and CDR2 YYEEEE. This CDR3 contains 15 residues. V lost 4 bases to trimming and J lost 3 bases; unmatched junction nucleotides: 8. The CDR3 DNA follows: TGTGCCAGCAGCCTAACAGGGGAAACTACAGATACGCAGTATTTT. It translates to CASSLTGETTDTQYF.

This clonotype was seen at least ten times. The V and J genes are TRBV6-1 and TRBJ2-7; 9 positions agree with TRBD1. Germline CDR1 MNHNS, CDR2 SASEGT. Trimming took 5 bases from V and 2 from J; bases not matched to a gene: 7. The CDR3 is 15 amino acids. The CDR3 nucleotides are TGTGCCAGCAGTCGCTCACAGGGGGCAACCTACGAGCAGTACTTC. This translates into CASSRSQGATYEQYF.

There are many counts of this clonotype. This chain links TRBV5-5 with TRBJ2-5; D unresolved. CDR3 length: 13 amino acids. V was clipped by 0 bases and J by 6 bases, with 9 bases between them. Looked up from germline, CDR1 is SGHKS and CDR2 is YYEKEE (reference sequence). The CDR3 loop is CASSLEAYQTQYF. As DNA, the CDR3 is TGTGCCAGCAGCTTGGAGGCGTATCAGACCCAGTACTTC.